This T cell receptor beta chain was captured in a study of blood T cell repertoires in COVID-19. About the study: PBMCs, B-cell-depleted T cells, or T cells were the source of the cDNA or gDNA that made up the material.

Participants were placed into cohorts based on the clinical history they reported. Each recovered donor of Cohort 3 presented with two negative PCRs, clearance, or symptom resolution. Here immunoSEQ multiplex PCR was the method, and the copy in TCRdb shows in-frame clones only, minus some. The data hold hundreds of thousands of clones, with roughly 90% observed a single time. The CDR3 loop spans 15 amino acids. The sample was PBMCs or T cells enriched from blood (not recorded which). The clonotype comes from a man aged 55 to 69 who had recovered from COVID-19. This chain uses TRBV21-1 with TRBJ2-7; the table names TRBD1, a call not compared with the DNA. TRBV21-1 is flagged as a pseudogene. CDR3 region: CASSISGTGTYEQYF. The CDR3 DNA reads as TGTGCCAGCAGCATCTCCGGGACAGGAACCTACGAGCAGTACTTC.